This entry features one T cell receptor (beta chain) sequence. What it binds is not known. These data belong to a study of T cell responses to AZD1222 COVID-19 vaccine. Study observations and caveats: Regions 160-218 and 743-854 held dominance among vaccine-associated CD4 TCRs, which spanned spike.

The CDR3 spans 13 residues. CDR1 is MNHEY and CDR2 is SVGAGI in the germline V gene. The V end lost 5 bases, the J end lost 1 base, and 8 bases lay between the germline ends. The protocol was immunoSEQ multiplex PCR, while the TCRdb copy is restricted to in-frame clones and leaves out a portion. This sample has roughly 160,000 clones, with about nine tenths found just once. Here the sequenced sample was peripheral blood, taken on day 0 of AZD1222 vaccination. V gene TRBV6-5 combines with J gene TRBJ1-2; no clear D gene. The TCR was taken from an adult in good health. The CDR3 loop reads CASSQQINYGYTF. The CDR3, as DNA: TGTGCCAGCAGTCAACAGATTAACTATGGCTACACCTTC.